The source of this T cell receptor (beta chain) is a study of HIV-infected patients and healthy controls. Germline V gene lookup returns CDR1 SGDLS and CDR2 YYNGEE. The V end was cut by 4 bases, the J end by 1 base, with 25 bases between. The CDR3 is 19 residues long. Alpha and beta constant-region primers primed reverse transcription of around 500 ng RNA. Separate chain-specific third strand synthesis with multiplexing indices produced the alpha and beta libraries. TCRdb reprocessed the 5' RACE reads with MiXCR, giving one entry per CDR3 protein. The data contain roughly 15,000 distinct CDR3 sequences, more than 8% of them seen just once; the ten biggest clones take up roughly 5%. This clonotype appeared many times. The repertoire came from unfractionated whole blood and reflected all unsorted peripheral T cells.

Source material: blood. V is TRBV9 and J is TRBJ2-3, with a tentative D call TRBD2 (5 bases). The source is an adult in good health. The CDR3 sequence: CASSPRLINPAFGTDTQYF. The DNA for the CDR3 is TGTGCCAGCAGCCCTAGACTAATTAACCCCGCGTTCGGCACAGATACGCAGTATTTT.